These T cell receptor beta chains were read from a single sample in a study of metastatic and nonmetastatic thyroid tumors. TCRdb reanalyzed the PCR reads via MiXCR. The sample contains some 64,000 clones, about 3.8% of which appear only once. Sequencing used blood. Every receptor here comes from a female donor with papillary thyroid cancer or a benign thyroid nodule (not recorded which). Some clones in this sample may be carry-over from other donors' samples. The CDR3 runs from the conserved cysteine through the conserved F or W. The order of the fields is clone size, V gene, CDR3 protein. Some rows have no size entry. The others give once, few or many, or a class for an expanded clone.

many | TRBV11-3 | CASSPGQASHGYTF
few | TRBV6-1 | CASSEAGRTEAFF
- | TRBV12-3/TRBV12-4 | CASSFGLTEAFF
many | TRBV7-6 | CASSLGPTGNTIYF
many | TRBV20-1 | CSAKGYRGSGYTF
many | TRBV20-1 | CSAEGGRGLSGNADTQYF
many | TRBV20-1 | CSAREGWAGAYRGYEQYF
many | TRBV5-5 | CASSRGIDYEQYF
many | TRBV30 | CAWSDGGFGELFF
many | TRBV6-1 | CASSDTGAAEAFF